This TCR beta chain was recovered during a study of T cell changes during pregnancy in multiple sclerosis. Profiling relied on immunoSEQ multiplex PCR, and the TCRdb table lists in-frame clones only, not all of them. The repertoire holds roughly 100,000 clones, with around 94% as singletons. Germline CDR1 SGHVS, CDR2 FQNEAQ. The CDR3 is 15 residues long. The V gene lost 7 bases and the J gene lost 5 bases, with 21 bases spanning the gap. The chain combines TRBV7-8 with TRBJ2-7; D possibly corresponds to TRBD2 (7 bases). Sequencing was performed on peripheral blood, taken after pregnancy. The clonotype originates from a female donor with multiple sclerosis, enrolled in a pregnancy study. The CDR3 DNA follows: TGTGCCAGCACCCTCCGCGGGGGCAGCAACCACGAGCAGTACTTC. Protein sequence: CASTLRGGSNHEQYF.